The T cell receptor (beta chain) described here comes from a study of blood T cells in healthy people across ages. Study outcomes and limitations: Nothing was known about donor CMV status, and this possibly confounded expanded clonotype changes. There was a strong correlation between TCR beta diversity and naive T cell percentage.

A remark on this clonotype: The antigen is not known.

The CDR3 sequence is 15 residues long. Germline V gives CDR1 SGHNT, CDR2 YENEEA. Then a second PCR, running roughly 7 to 11 cycles, was carried out with a sample-barcoded 5' primer and a J-beta primer mix. Using its own MiXCR run on the 5' RACE reads, TCRdb lists one record per CDR3 protein. The sample comprises 800,000 to 1,000,000 distinct CDR3 sequences, about 48% of which are singletons, and 10% to 15% rests with the top ten. The donors, healthy Caucasians from Russia, were aged 6 to 90. The J gene is TRBJ2-4, the V gene TRBV11-3, with 7 bases matching TRBD2. The J call may be faulty, since TRBJ2-7 better matches the DNA end. Material for sequencing was blood. The source is a young man in good health. CDR3 DNA sequence: TGTGCCAGCAGCTTAAATCTAGCGGAATCCTACGAGCAGTACTTC. Protein sequence: CASSLNLAESYEQYF.